Sequencing of this T cell receptor (beta chain) was carried out in a study of blood T cell repertoires in COVID-19. On the study more broadly: Samples of COVID-19 (acute and convalescent) were obtained from the United States, Italy and Spain. Sample material is recorded as cDNA or gDNA derived from T cells, B-cell-depleted T cells, or PBMCs.

Original methodology: Reference gene primer amplification gave estimated nucleated cell counts. TCRdb's copy holds only in-frame clones and misses some; the assay was immunoSEQ multiplex PCR. That table supplies the V and J calls and clone size; D and trimming were determined from the DNA. The table lists around 150,000 clones, under 90% of them singletons. The CDR3 loop spans 15 amino acids. Germline lookup yields CDR1 LNHDA and CDR2 SQIVND (reference sequence). Trimming took 1 base from V and 7 from J; bases not matched to a gene: 6. Sequences were obtained from peripheral blood. The clonotype was recovered from a woman in her sixties or seventies with active or convalescent COVID-19. The chain carries TRBV19 and TRBJ2-1; TRBD2 agrees at 8 bases. CDR3 coding DNA: TGTGCCAGTAGTATAGCTGGGGCGGGGGGTAATGAGCAGTTCTTC. It specifies CASSIAGAGGNEQFF. The complete variable domain, with remaining parts taken from reference TRBV19 and TRBJ2-1, reads DGGITQSPKYLFRKEGQNVTLSCEQNLNHDAMYWYRQDPGQGLRLIYYSQIVNDFQKGDIAEGYSVSREKKESFPLTVTSAQKNPTAFYLCASSIAGAGGNEQFFGPGTRLTVL.